This TCR beta chain was documented in a study of blood T cells in healthy people across ages. In its sample, this clonotype was seen many times. The use of a sample-barcoded 5' primer and a J-beta primer mix characterized a second PCR of roughly 6 to 11 cycles. All samples gave at least 2.5 million CDR3-containing paired-end reads. TCRdb processed the 5' RACE reads anew with MiXCR; each CDR3 protein has one entry. The table has some 730,000 distinct CDR3 sequences, 22% seen once. The source material was blood. The source of this sequence is a man between 70 and 80 years old in good health.

DNA of the CDR3: TGTGCCAGCGGCACGGGCAGCGGCGGCTACACCTTC. Its translation: CASGTGSGGYTF. The V and J genes are TRBV12-3 or TRBV12-4 and TRBJ1-2; D ambiguous. There are 12 residues in the CDR3. V was cut by 8 bases and J by 8 bases, with 15 bases left in between.